This paragraph covers one T cell receptor (beta chain) sequence. Its cognate antigen is unknown. The source of the sample is a study of molecular identifiers for immune sequencing clone quantification. The use of previously described methods and listed TCR primers produced the bulk TCR libraries. TCRdb redid the calling of the PCR reads with MiXCR, one entry per CDR3 protein. The sample has approximately 680,000 distinct CDR3 sequences; less than 30% are singletons. Sorted inputs of roughly 17,000 to 1,000,000 cells, with 10%, 30% or 50% RNA, yielded naive CD8 libraries. Naive CD8 T cell sorting was performed on the CD8+CD4-CCR7+CD45RA+ phenotype. Trimming removed 0 bases at V and 3 bases at J, with 14 bases between. The CDR3 is made up of 15 amino acids. Germline CDR1 DFQATT, CDR2 SNEGSKA (reference sequence). Overall study results and limits: Clonotypes surpassing 20 RNA copies contained over 98% of effector molecules, versus under 1% in naive cells.

The chain carries TRBV20-1 and TRBJ1-2; D might be TRBD1 (5 bases). This TCR was recovered from a human donor in good health. Some libraries in this study had Jurkat cell RNA spiked in. Sequences were obtained from naive CD8+ T cells from blood, with Jurkat cell RNA spiked in. Noted subset: FACS-sorted CD8+CD4-CCR7+CD45RA+ naive T cells. This CDR3 is CSARDVTGPHYGYTF. DNA of the CDR3: TGCAGTGCTAGAGATGTGACGGGGCCCCACTATGGCTACACCTTC.